The TCR beta chain described here comes from a study of cytomegalovirus exposure and HLA in healthy donors. Study results and caveats: Published work reported that the classifier diagnosed cytomegalovirus status with high specificity and sensitivity.

On this clone itself: What it binds is not known.

Germline values: CDR1 SGHAT, CDR2 FQNNGV. The CDR3 has 13 amino acids. V lost 1 base to trimming and J lost 8 bases, with 9 bases between them. Both 60 Vbeta primers and 13 Jbeta primers went into the PCR. The table came from immunoSEQ multiplex PCR; TCRdb's copy has only in-frame clones and leaves some out. The table has about 160,000 clones, around 84% seen once. The rearrangement uses TRBV11-2 and TRBJ1-5, with no clear D. Sequencing input: PBMCs. The source of this sequence is a boy aged 2 to 10 in good health and CMV-seronegative. CDR3 DNA: TGTGCCAGCAGCTTAGGCCTCGGGGAGCCCCAGCATTTT. It translates to CASSLGLGEPQHF.